The clone carrying this TCR beta chain appeared many times. The antigen is not known. The source of the sample is a study of T-cell reconstitution after alpha-beta-depleted transplantation in children. Using unique molecular identifiers, the investigators prepared the TCRbeta library. From the PCR reads, TCRdb called clonotypes with MiXCR, one entry per CDR3 protein. Of 600,000 to 700,000 distinct CDR3 sequences in the sample, around 13% were seen once. Overall study results and limits: The origin of high day-60 TCRbeta diversity in some patients lay in surviving recipient T cells and thymic progenitors. In patients about two months after transplant, alpha-beta T cells reportedly arose from several hundred expanded graft clones.

The CDR3 has 12 residues. Germline V gene data show CDR1 as SQVTM and CDR2 as ANQGSEA. V lost 6 bases, J lost 2 bases, and 10 bases lay in between. V and J are TRBV29-1 and TRBJ1-2; maybe TRBD1 (5 bases). This receptor was taken from a girl aged 2 to 10 with congenital amegakaryocytic thrombocytopenia, due to receive a stem cell transplant. Sequenced material: PBMCs, taken before TCRalphabeta/CD19-depleted stem cell transplant. CDR3 protein: CSVGTDNYGYTF. The CDR3 bases are TGCAGCGTGGGGACTGACAACTATGGCTACACCTTC.